Reported below is one T cell receptor beta chain. The junction had 17 bases not matched to a gene; V was cut back by 1 base and J by 5 bases. From germline, CDR1 is GTSNPN and CDR2 SVGIG (reference sequence). The CDR3 sequence is 18 residues long. This specimen belongs to a study of blood T cell repertoires in COVID-19. On the study more broadly: Acute and convalescent COVID-19 specimens originated in the United States, Italy and Spain. T cells, B-cell-depleted T cells, or PBMCs supplied cDNA or gDNA.

In the original analysis: For nucleated cells, counts were estimated from reference gene primer amplification. The protocol was immunoSEQ multiplex PCR, while the TCRdb copy is restricted to in-frame clones and leaves out a portion. From that table come the V and J calls and clone size; the DNA was used to work out D and trimming. The profile shows approximately 240,000 clones, around nine tenths of them singletons. This clonotype was obtained from a woman in her 40s who had recovered from COVID-19. The sequencing input was peripheral blood. The chain is built from TRBV30 and TRBJ2-5, with 9 bases lining up with TRBD2. The CDR3: CAWSEFSGSFDRSETQYF. CDR3 coding DNA: TGTGCCTGGAGTGAGTTTAGCGGGAGTTTTGATCGGAGCGAGACCCAGTACTTC.